This T cell receptor (beta chain) was profiled in a study of blood T cell repertoires in COVID-19. Study-wide context: Acute-phase and convalescent COVID-19 samples originated in the United States, Italy and Spain.

The data were produced by immunoSEQ multiplex PCR, yet TCRdb's version contains in-frame clones alone and is incomplete. This sample carries some 160,000 clones, approximately 80% of them seen once, and the ten largest clones take roughly 8.8%. This CDR3 is built from 17 residues. The junction had 13 bases not matched to a gene; V was cut back by 4 bases and J by 5 bases. CDR1 and CDR2 (germline): LGHDT, YNNKEL (reference sequence). In Seattle, patients joined the study during active infection and were tracked longitudinally. The V gene is TRBV3-1 (or the pseudogene TRBV3-2), the J gene TRBJ2-1; 8 bases are a match to TRBD2. The material sequenced was peripheral blood. The TCR sequence derives from a woman of 80 years or more with COVID-19, enrolled during active disease. CDR3 sequence: CASSLLGAAGDNNEQFF. In DNA, the CDR3 is TGTGCCAGCAGCCTCCTGGGAGCAGCGGGGGATAACAATGAGCAGTTCTTC.